The 8 T cell receptor beta chains in this list originate from one sample, sequenced in a study of blood T cell repertoires in COVID-19. Here immunoSEQ multiplex PCR was the method, and the copy in TCRdb shows in-frame clones only, minus some. The sample holds fewer than 55,000 clones, about 83% seen once. The specimen was peripheral blood. Receptor source: a man aged 65 to 85 with active COVID-19.

This clone was detected a few times. The rearrangement uses TRBV6-2 or TRBV6-3 and TRBJ2-7, with TRBD1 identical over 11 bases. With V trimmed by 6 bases and J by 7 bases, 8 bases remained unmatched. The CDR3 runs to 14 residues. CDR1 and CDR2 (germline): MNHEY, SVGEGT. For the CDR3, the DNA is TGTGCCAGCAGGTACCGGGACAGGGGGAAGGAGCAGTACTTC. Translated, it gives CASRYRDRGKEQYF.

This chain joins TRBV19 and TRBJ1-3, with a weak D call TRBD1 (6 bases). The CDR3 is 13 amino acids. Trimming took off 8 bases at V and 1 base at J, with 9 bases between the two ends. Germline values: CDR1 LNHDA, CDR2 SQIVND (reference sequence). The CDR3, as DNA: TGTGCCAGTCAACAGGGATCTGGAAACACCATATATTTT. Translated: CASQQGSGNTIYF. The whole variable domain, filled in from reference TRBV19 and TRBJ1-3, reads DGGITQSPKYLFRKEGQNVTLSCEQNLNHDAMYWYRQDPGQGLRLIYYSQIVNDFQKGDIAEGYSVSREKKESFPLTVTSAQKNPTAFYLCASQQGSGNTIYFGEGSWLTVV.

V and J are TRBV4-1 and TRBJ2-2, with 9 positions matching TRBD1. There are 16 residues in the CDR3. Germline V gives CDR1 MGHRA, CDR2 YSYEKL. V lost 3 bases, J lost 7 bases, and 9 bases stayed unmatched. CDR3 amino acids: CASSQGAGTGFGELFF. The CDR3, as DNA: TGCGCCAGCAGCCAGGGGGCCGGGACAGGGTTCGGGGAGCTGTTTTTT.

V gene TRBV7-2 combines with J gene TRBJ1-1; 8 nucleotides agree with TRBD1. The CDR3 sequence is 16 residues long. With 3 bases clipped from V and 6 bases from J, the junction kept 12 bases outside the gene matches. Germline assignment: CDR1 SGHTA and CDR2 FQGNSA. The CDR3 spells CASSFPARQGSAEAFF. CDR3 nucleotide sequence: TGTGCCAGCAGCTTCCCGGCTAGACAGGGGAGCGCTGAAGCTTTCTTT.

The genes are TRBV2 and TRBJ2-7; TRBD2 might be the D (5 bases). V lost 6 bases and J 7 bases, leaving 16 bases between the germline ends. This CDR3 comprises 13 residues. The germline V gene has CDR1 SNHLY and CDR2 FYNNEI. DNA of the CDR3: TGTGCCAGCAGGGTGGACTCCCTTGGGGAGCAGTACTTC. It yields the protein CASRVDSLGEQYF.

This chain joins TRBV11-3 and TRBJ1-5, with unresolved D. Looked up from germline, CDR1 is SGHNT and CDR2 is YENEEA. The CDR3 has 14 residues. The V end lost 5 bases, the J end lost 8 bases, and 16 bases lay between the germline ends. The CDR3 loop reads CASSPYPGFKPQHF. The CDR3 coding sequence is TGTGCCAGCAGCCCCTATCCGGGTTTTAAGCCCCAGCATTTT. Supplemented by reference TRBV11-3 and TRBJ1-5, the full variable domain reads EAGVVQSPRYKIIEKKQPVAFWCNPISGHNTLYWYLQNLGQGPELLIRYENEEAVDDSQLPKDRFSAERLKGVDSTLKIQPAELGDSAVYLCASSPYPGFKPQHFGDGTRLSIL.

The chain joins TRBV9 to TRBJ2-1, with 11 bases that match TRBD2. Unmatched junction bases numbered 14, after V lost 0 bases and J lost 3 bases. CDR3 length equals 20 residues. Germline CDR1 and CDR2: SGDLS and YYNGEE. The chain's CDR3 is CASSVEGQGRLAGSYNEQFF. CDR3 DNA: TGTGCCAGCAGCGTAGAGGGACAGGGACGACTAGCGGGGAGCTACAATGAGCAGTTCTTC. The full variable domain, completed using reference TRBV9 and TRBJ2-1, is DSGVTQTPKHLITATGQRVTLRCSPRSGDLSVYWYQQSLDQGLQFLIQYYNGEERAKGNILERFSAQQFPDLHSELNLSSLELGDSALYFCASSVEGQGRLAGSYNEQFFGPGTRLTVL.

The sample holds a few counts of this clone. The V gene is TRBV19, the J gene TRBJ1-6; 8 bases match TRBD1. Germline V gene data show CDR1 as LNHDA and CDR2 as SQIVND (reference sequence). Trimming cost V 10 bases and J 6 bases; bases outside gene matches: 5. The CDR3 runs 13 residues. The CDR3 here is CATRTGTNSPLHF. DNA for the CDR3: TGTGCCACTCGGACAGGGACTAATTCACCCCTCCACTTT. Together with reference TRBV19 and TRBJ1-6, the CDR3 gives the full variable domain: DGGITQSPKYLFRKEGQNVTLSCEQNLNHDAMYWYRQDPGQGLRLIYYSQIVNDFQKGDIAEGYSVSREKKESFPLTVTSAQKNPTAFYLCATRTGTNSPLHFGNGTRLTVT.